This TCR beta chain was sequenced for a study of blood T cell repertoires in COVID-19 (TCRdb year 2020). Background for the entire study: Collaborator samples came from the United States, Italy and Spain and covered acute and convalescent phases of COVID-19. The sample metadata nearly always contained a de-identified subject ID, COVID-19 status, age in years and sex. Deeply sampled blood TCRbeta repertoires from subjects exposed to, actively infected with, or recovered from COVID-19 were included in the dataset. Samples came from the ongoing ImmuneRACE study (first 160 participants) plus 1,254 subjects from 6 global collaborators. The material from the prospective study consisted of cDNA or gDNA derived from T cells, B-cell-depleted T cells, or PBMCs. The repertoires were released in a freely available public database meant as a resource for research on the immune response to SARS-CoV-2. HLA class I and class II types, where available, came from metadata supplied by the sample provider rather than from assay-based typing. General findings and caveats noted by the study authors: The amount of clinical and demographic metadata varied by source and participant and was provided uncurated.

Comments on this clone: Its antigen remains undetermined. Within one base of it there is no much larger clone, and no base qualities were kept.

V and J lose 8 bases and 3 bases, and a span of 17 bases separates them. The CDR3 numbers 14 residues from cysteine through phenylalanine. Just CDR3 DNA is preserved here, 42 bases in frame from base 1. CDR1 SQVTM and CDR2 ANQGSEA are derived from the germline V gene. TCRbeta CDR3 regions were amplified from genomic DNA using the immunoSEQ Assay, a bias-controlled multiplex PCR. In the paper's pipeline: The number of nucleated cells in each sample was estimated by amplification of reference gene primers within the assay. To quantify the absolute abundance of each unique TCRbeta CDR3 rearrangement, sequence reads were collapsed and filtered. For each sample, productive Simpson clonality was calculated by taking the square root of Simpson's diversity index across productive rearrangements. Entries here come from immuneACCESS through TCRdb and include only in-frame sequences with V and J called. Some clones fail to appear in such tables; in the studies checked, an unresolved V gene covers under half of the shortfall, and the cause of the remainder is unknown. Clonal size and the V and J genes are those of that table, whereas D and trimming came from the DNA. The sample has tens of thousands of clones on record, just under 75% of them singletons. Approximately 5% of the sample is held by the ten biggest clonotypes.

One collaborating source in Seattle enrolled patients during active infection and followed them longitudinally through the course of disease. Collaborating institutions collected whole blood in K2EDTA tubes following their own protocols. For TCRbeta analysis, collaborator samples were shipped as frozen whole blood, as isolated PBMCs, or as DNA extracted from either sample type. The chain joins TRBV29-1 to TRBJ2-1; the D gene is perhaps TRBD1, on 6 matching bases. The TCR comes from a woman between 70 and 85 years old with COVID-19, enrolled during active disease. Sequencing was carried out using peripheral blood. The CDR3 is CSSMGQGYYNEQFF. The DNA sequence reads TGCAGCTCTATGGGGCAGGGGTACTACAATGAGCAGTTCTTC.